This T cell receptor (beta chain) was retrieved from a study of T cells in Graves' hyperthyroidism and ophthalmopathy. Study summary: Peripheral blood specimens were obtained at initial diagnosis, prior to any treatment.

In this sample, this clonotype turned up a few times. As yet, its antigen is unknown. Study-wide results and caveats: Also found in blood were most expanded thyroid clonotypes above 0.001.

The CDR3 is 10 amino acids. Germline lookup yields CDR1 DFQATT and CDR2 SNEGSKA (reference sequence). Trimming stripped 6 bases from V and 8 bases from J, with 10 bases between. TCR beta CDR3 region amplification was performed from RNA transcripts. Researchers ran a first-round RT-PCR on the TCR CDR3 using the HTBI primer set. MiXCR, run by TCRdb on the multiplex PCR reads, gives a single entry per CDR3 protein. Of some 620,000 distinct CDR3 sequences listed, roughly 17% were seen once; the top ten hold 3.8%. Uncontrolled infection, other autoimmune disease, pregnancy or lactation excluded patients. The rearrangement links TRBV20-1 to TRBJ1-2; no definite D call. The sequenced material came from blood. The TCR sequence derives from a woman aged 25 to 39 with Graves' hyperthyroidism. In DNA form, the CDR3 reads TGCAGTGCACCCGCGAGGGGCTACACCTTC. Protein product: CSAPARGYTF.